These 8 T cell receptor beta chains originate from one sample sequenced in a study of blood T cell repertoires in COVID-19. Only in-frame clones appear in the TCRdb table, and some are missing; sequencing was by immunoSEQ multiplex PCR. The table records about 400,000 clones, 70% to 90% of them present only once. The material sequenced was peripheral blood. The receptors come from a woman in her twenties or thirties with active or convalescent COVID-19.

The chain has TRBV30 and TRBJ1-3, with D maybe TRBD1 (6 bases). The CDR3 is made up of 13 amino acids. In germline, CDR1 is GTSNPN, CDR2 SVGIG (reference sequence). V lost 8 bases, J lost 0 bases, and 11 bases lay in between. CDR3 sequence reads: CAGNRDSGNTIYF. CDR3 coding DNA: TGTGCCGGCAACAGGGACTCTGGAAACACCATATATTTT.

The chain couples TRBV15 to TRBJ1-1; D call uncertain. V lost 5 bases and J lost 1, with 14 bases in between. Per the germline V gene, CDR1 is LNHNV and CDR2 is YYDKDF (reference sequence). The CDR3 sequence is 15 residues long. The CDR3 region has the DNA TGTGCCACCAGCCAAAGCCCGAGAACGAACACTGAAGCTTTCTTT. Translated: CATSQSPRTNTEAFF.

This chain uses TRBV5-4 with TRBJ2-1; the match to TRBD2 covers 7 bases. The CDR3 has 15 amino acids. Germline CDR1 reads SGHNT; CDR2 reads YYREEE (reference sequence). J lost 3 bases, V lost 0 bases, and 3 bases had no gene match. This chain's CDR3 is CASSLGGSLYNEQFF. CDR3 bases: TGTGCCAGCAGCTTGGGCGGGAGTCTCTACAATGAGCAGTTCTTC.

The V and J genes are TRBV21-1 and TRBJ2-2; the table calls TRBD1, which could not be checked here. TRBV21-1 is flagged as a pseudogene. The length of the CDR3 is 23 residues. For the CDR3, the DNA is TGTGCCAGCAGCAAACAATCGGTCCATAGAACCGGGACAGGGATCGCGAACACCGGGGAGCTGTTTTTT. Encoded protein: CASSKQSVHRTGTGIANTGELFF.

This chain links TRBV7-6 with TRBJ2-1; 10 nucleotides agree with TRBD2. CDR1 is SGHVS and CDR2 is FNYEAQ in the germline V gene. The CDR3 totals 20 residues. The V and J ends lost 1 base and 7 bases, in that order; junction bases with no gene match: 19. The CDR3, as DNA: TGTGCCAGCAGCTTAGGGTGGAAAGGAAGCGGGGGGGCAATCGCTAATGAGCAGTTCTTC. Translated, it gives CASSLGWKGSGGAIANEQFF.

The J gene is TRBJ1-6, the V gene TRBV2; D possibly corresponds to TRBD1 (6 bases). The CDR3 is 16 residues long. Germline CDR1 and CDR2: SNHLY and FYNNEI. V shed 7 bases and J shed 3 bases, with 16 bases lying between them. The CDR3 DNA reads TGTGCCAGCACCCCAGAACAGGGTATCTATAATTCACCCCTCCACTTT. Its protein product is CASTPEQGIYNSPLHF.

In DNA form, the CDR3 reads TGTGCCAGCGGCCAAGGGGGCGCAGATACGCAGTATTTT. Its translation is CASGQGGADTQYF. The genes are TRBV6-5 and TRBJ2-3; 7 bases fit TRBD1. V shed 8 bases and J 4 bases; nucleotides not matched to a gene: 6. The CDR3 contains 13 residues. The germline V gene encodes CDR1 MNHEY and CDR2 SVGAGI.

Concerning this clone itself: The same CDR3 also results from other DNA sequences found in this sample. This chain links TRBV27 with TRBJ2-1; 9 nucleotides line up with TRBD2. This CDR3 has 15 residues. CDR1 is MNHEY and CDR2 is SMNVEV in the germline V gene (reference sequence). With 3 bases clipped from V and 4 bases from J, the junction kept 4 bases outside the gene matches. CDR3: CASSFGLAGYNEQFF. In nucleotides, the CDR3 is TGTGCCAGCAGTTTCGGGCTAGCGGGATACAATGAGCAGTTCTTC.